A single sample is the source of the 20 T cell receptor beta chains below, sequenced in a study of blood T cell repertoires in COVID-19. Using immunoSEQ multiplex PCR, the repertoire was profiled, and TCRdb retains in-frame clones only, with some absent. The table has roughly 41,000 clones, about 85% seen once; the top ten hold about 4.3%. Sequenced input: peripheral blood. The receptors were sampled from a man aged 60-69 years with acute or convalescent COVID-19.

This clone has a handful of counts. The V gene is TRBV24-1, the J gene TRBJ1-2; D is possibly TRBD1 (6 bases). The CDR3 loop spans 13 amino acids. Germline CDR1 and CDR2: KGHDR and SFDVKD. The V and J ends lost 3 bases and 4 bases respectively, with 8 bases between them. In nucleotides, the CDR3 is TGTGCCACCAGTGATAAACAGGGCTATGGCTACACCTTC. Translating it yields CATSDKQGYGYTF.

This chain links TRBV19 with TRBJ2-3; 7 bases match TRBD1. The CDR3 spans 16 residues. Germline CDR1 reads LNHDA; CDR2 reads SQIVND (reference sequence). Trimming at V came to 4 bases and at J to 3 bases, leaving 10 bases not matched to a gene. DNA for the CDR3: TGTGCCAGTAGTAGGACAGGTGGAGGTTGGACAGATACGCAGTATTTT. Translation gives CASSRTGGGWTDTQYF.

The chain links TRBV18 to TRBJ2-1; 9 positions match TRBD2. The CDR3 length is 14 residues. V trimming: 2 bases; J trimming: 7 bases; junction bases outside the gene matches: 3. Looked up from germline, CDR1 is KGHSH and CDR2 is LQKENI. The CDR3 DNA reads TGTGCCAGCTCACCAGCGGGGGGGCAGAATGAGCAGTTCTTC. Amino acid sequence: CASSPAGGQNEQFF.

The CDR3 sequence: CASRRSGRDSDGYTF. The CDR3 DNA follows: TGTGCCAGCAGACGTTCGGGGAGGGATTCGGATGGCTACACCTTC. The V call is TRBV3-1 (or the pseudogene TRBV3-2), the J call TRBJ1-2; D is ambiguous. Germline loops: CDR1 LGHDT, CDR2 YNNKEL (reference sequence). This CDR3 comprises 15 residues. V lost 6 bases and J lost 6, with 20 bases in between.

The V and J genes are TRBV6-6 and TRBJ2-3, with 11 bases fitting TRBD2. V shed 6 bases and J 4 bases; nucleotides not matched to a gene: 6. Germline loops: CDR1 MNHNY, CDR2 SVGAGI (reference sequence). CDR3 length: 15 residues. CDR3 in DNA: TGTGCCAGCAGCCGGGGACTAGCGGCCCCAGATACGCAGTATTTT. Its translation is CASSRGLAAPDTQYF.

The chain has TRBV4-2 and TRBJ2-5; 7 bases map to TRBD2. Germline assignment: CDR1 LGHNA and CDR2 YNFKEQ. There are 14 residues in the CDR3. Unmatched junction bases numbered 0, after V lost 1 base and J lost 1 base. CDR3 bases: TGTGCCAGCAGCCAAGGGACTAGCCAAGAGACCCAGTACTTC. Translating gives CASSQGTSQETQYF.

V is TRBV7-2 and J is TRBJ2-3, with 7 bases lining up with TRBD1. This CDR3 contains 20 residues. Germline V gene lookup returns CDR1 SGHTA and CDR2 FQGNSA. Trimming took 0 bases from V and 4 from J; bases not matched to a gene: 19. The CDR3 spells CASSLATLDRAPLGPDTQYF. Written as DNA, the CDR3 is TGTGCCAGCAGCTTAGCGACATTAGACAGGGCCCCTTTAGGTCCAGATACGCAGTATTTT.

The rearrangement joins TRBV5-4 to TRBJ2-5; TRBD1 matches 12 bases. J gave up 1 base and V 4 bases, and 5 bases lay outside the gene matches. The germline V gene encodes CDR1 SGHNT and CDR2 YYREEE (reference sequence). The CDR3 covers 16 residues. CDR3 in amino acids: CASSVGQGATQETQYF. CDR3 sequence (DNA): TGTGCCAGCAGCGTGGGACAGGGGGCGACCCAAGAGACCCAGTACTTC.

CDR3 loop: CASSARTYEQFF. The CDR3 nucleotides read TGTGCCAGCAGCGCCCGGACTTATGAGCAGTTCTTC. The gene calls are TRBV9 and TRBJ2-1; tentatively, D is TRBD2 (5 bases). CDR3 size: 12 residues. The V end lost 3 bases, the J end lost 8 bases, and 9 bases lay between the germline ends. Germline V gene data show CDR1 as SGDLS and CDR2 as YYNGEE.

The chain joins TRBV5-1 to TRBJ1-3; no firm D call. Trimming removed 4 bases at V and 0 bases at J, with 11 bases between. Per the germline V gene, CDR1 is SGHRS and CDR2 is YFSETQ. This CDR3 comprises 15 residues. CDR3 nucleotide sequence: TGCGCCAGCAGCGTGAGCTATACCTCTGGAAACACCATATATTTT. Amino acid sequence: CASSVSYTSGNTIYF. The full variable domain, with the rest looked up from reference TRBV5-1 and TRBJ1-3, is KAGVTQTPRYLIKTRGQQVTLSCSPISGHRSVSWYQQTPGQGLQFLFEYFSETQRNKGNFPGRFSGRQFSNSRSEMNVSTLELGDSALYLCASSVSYTSGNTIYFGEGSWLTVV.

The V call is TRBV30, the J call TRBJ1-2; TRBD1 aligns across 9 bases. The germline V gene has CDR1 GTSNPN and CDR2 SVGIG (reference sequence). This CDR3 comprises 15 residues. The CDR3 DNA reads as TGTACAACACAGGGGGCTGGACTTCCTAACTATGGCTACACCTTC. This gives the protein CTTQGAGLPNYGYTF.

The V gene is TRBV27, the J gene TRBJ2-1; unclear D gene. Germline CDR1 reads MNHEY; CDR2 reads SMNVEV (reference sequence). CDR3 size: 15 residues. V lost 1 base to trimming and J lost 4 bases, with 11 bases between them. The CDR3 loop is CASSLFSRVYNEQFF. The DNA for the CDR3 is TGTGCCAGCAGTTTATTTAGTCGGGTTTACAATGAGCAGTTCTTC.

V is TRBV19 and J is TRBJ1-3; possible D gene TRBD1, 6 bases. V was cut by 4 bases and J by 0 bases, with 13 bases left in between. Per the germline V gene, CDR1 is LNHDA and CDR2 is SQIVND (reference sequence). The CDR3 sequence is 16 residues long. CDR3 DNA sequence: TGTGCCAGTAGTAGGTACAGGGATTTCTCTGGAAACACCATATATTTT. Amino acid sequence: CASSRYRDFSGNTIYF.

The genes are TRBV4-2 and TRBJ2-5; TRBD2 matches 11 bases. J lost 2 bases, V lost 0 bases, and 8 bases had no gene match. From germline, CDR1 is LGHNA and CDR2 YNFKEQ. This CDR3 contains 18 residues. The DNA for the CDR3 is TGTGCCAGCAGCCAAGATCTAGCGGGGGGTCTCGCTCAAGAGACCCAGTACTTC. It specifies CASSQDLAGGLAQETQYF.

The chain combines TRBV25-1 with TRBJ1-1; unclear D gene. CDR3 length: 13 amino acids. The V and J ends lost 4 bases and 7 bases respectively, with 13 bases between them. Germline assignment: CDR1 MGHDK and CDR2 SYGVNS. Here the CDR3 reads CASSVPGEGEAFF. The DNA of the CDR3 is TGTGCCAGCAGTGTCCCAGGTGAAGGTGAAGCTTTCTTT.

The V gene is TRBV18, the J gene TRBJ2-7; D perhaps matches TRBD1 (6 bases). The germline V gene has CDR1 KGHSH and CDR2 LQKENI. The V end was cut by 3 bases, the J end by 0 bases, with 15 bases between. The CDR3 totals 16 residues. CDR3 loop: CASSPRMDRVSYEQYF. The DNA of the CDR3 is TGTGCCAGCTCACCCCGAATGGACAGAGTCTCCTACGAGCAGTACTTC.

This chain connects TRBV7-2 to TRBJ2-4, with 10 bases lining up with TRBD1. J was trimmed by 7 bases and V by 4 bases; bases with no gene match: 1. Germline CDR1 and CDR2: SGHTA and FQGNSA. The CDR3 covers 13 residues. The CDR3 bases are TGTGCCAGCAGCTCGGGACAGGGGAACATTCAGTACTTC. Translated, it gives CASSSGQGNIQYF.

V is TRBV5-8 and J is TRBJ1-4; 9 nucleotides agree with TRBD1. The CDR3 is 14 residues long. Losses at the gene ends were 3 bases for V and 4 bases for J; bases not matched to a gene: 1. Germline V gene lookup returns CDR1 SGHTS and CDR2 YDEGEE. CDR3 DNA: TGTGCCAGCAGCTCGGGACAGGGTAATGAAAAACTGTTTTTT. As protein: CASSSGQGNEKLFF.

The chain uses TRBV2 and TRBJ1-1; 8 nucleotides align to TRBD1. The V gene's germline CDR1 is SNHLY and CDR2 FYNNEI. V shed 1 base, J shed 4 bases, and the junction held 5 bases outside the gene matches. CDR3 length: 15 residues. CDR3 in DNA: TGTGCCAGCAGTGAAGGGGCAGGGGGCATCACTGAAGCTTTCTTT. The encoded protein is CASSEGAGGITEAFF.

The J gene is TRBJ2-7, the V gene TRBV18, with a weak D call TRBD1 (6 bases). This CDR3 is 13 amino acids long. From germline, CDR1 is KGHSH and CDR2 LQKENI. Trimming took 2 bases from V and 6 from J, leaving 11 bases between them. The CDR3 sequence: CASSPSVGGEQYF. The CDR3 DNA is TGTGCCAGCTCACCAAGTGTAGGGGGCGAGCAGTACTTC.